This T cell receptor (beta chain) was profiled in a study of T cells after yellow fever vaccination. This clonotype was observed a few times. Its target is unknown. Regarding the study as a whole: The secondary response was weaker but peaked faster, day 5 versus 15. Abundant clonotypes (contaminants from the bulk population) could be present in FACS-sorted repertoires.

5'RACE template switching produced TCR cDNA carrying a universal primer site and UMIs. TCRdb reprocessed the 5' RACE reads via MiXCR and lists one record per CDR3 protein. The data show hundreds of thousands of distinct CDR3 sequences, roughly a sixth seen once. V was shortened by 3 bases and J by 0 bases, with 2 bases between the two germline ends. The CDR3 runs 14 residues. Germline V gene sequence: CDR1 KGHDR, CDR2 SFDVKD. The chain links TRBV24-1 to TRBJ2-6; D is unclear. The clonotype was recovered from a man aged 18 to 30 who received the YFV17D yellow fever vaccine. The sample consisted of PBMCs, taken before the yellow fever booster vaccination. The CDR3 sequence is CATSDNSGANVLTF. The CDR3 bases are TGTGCCACCAGTGATAACTCTGGGGCCAACGTCCTGACTTTC.